This note documents a single T cell receptor (beta chain) sequence. These data originate in a study of T cell changes during pregnancy in multiple sclerosis. The germline V gene encodes CDR1 LNHDA and CDR2 SQIVND (reference sequence). After removal of 6 bases from V and 4 bases from J, the junction contained 7 bases not matched to a gene. This CDR3 is built from 14 residues. Generated by immunoSEQ multiplex PCR, the TCRdb table keeps only in-frame clones and is missing some. Found here are approximately 64,000 clones, about 92% of them singletons; the top ten hold roughly 2.3%. The specimen comprised peripheral blood, sampled in the first trimester of pregnancy. The chain links TRBV19 to TRBJ1-2; 8 nucleotides line up with TRBD1. The sequence derives from a female donor with multiple sclerosis, enrolled in a pregnancy study. In DNA form, the CDR3 reads TGTGCCAGTAGGACACAGGGGGGGCTCTATGGCTACACCTTC. Translated: CASRTQGGLYGYTF.